This T cell receptor beta chain stems from a study of T cells in Graves' hyperthyroidism and ophthalmopathy (dated by TCRdb to the late 2010s). Background for the entire study: To identify distinguishing TCR V-J signatures, a discovery cohort of 90 to 100 patients was used, comprising fewer than 45 with Graves' ophthalmopathy and 55 to 65 with stable Graves' hyperthyroidism. Prospective prediction of ophthalmopathy was tested in an independent validation cohort consisting of 18 to 20 hyperthyroidism patients and more than 15 patients who later progressed to ophthalmopathy. For training and testing, the 100 or so patients in the discovery cohort were randomly divided in a 7:3 ratio. In addition, the study compared T-cell repertoires in thyroid tissue and in blood from about six Graves' hyperthyroidism patients. Following sampling, methimazole starting at 30 mg daily was given to hyperthyroidism patients, and high-dose intravenous methylprednisolone was given to ophthalmopathy patients. According to the paper, TCR Vbeta CDR3 sequencing was carried out on 135 peripheral blood samples, which came from 40 to 45 ophthalmopathy, under 80 hyperthyroidism and about 17 progressor patients.

Exclusion was applied to patients with uncontrolled infections, other autoimmune diseases, pregnancy or lactation. Diagnoses relied on clinical symptoms, serum thyroxine and TRAb, thyroid ultrasound and orbital computed tomography. Total RNA was extracted using Trizol reagent, and RNA quality was assessed on an Agilent 2100 Bioanalyzer. The study at large found these results: Sample size was not statistically predetermined, and blinding of investigators to group allocation was not performed. In validation, the model predicted progression to ophthalmopathy a median of roughly six months before onset, with approximately 68% sensitivity and about 72% specificity. Most expanded thyroid clonotypes (frequency above 0.001) were also found in blood, which suggests that blood repertoires may mirror thyroid immune responses. A 13 V-J signature model separated ophthalmopathy from stable hyperthyroidism, with nearly 90% sensitivity and just under 84% specificity in cross-validation and 80%/75% in testing.

Only a few counts were recorded for this clonotype. Its specific antigen is unknown. No base qualities exist here, and no much larger clone lies one base off it. V and J are truncated by 7 bases and 7 bases respectively, leaving an intervening sequence of 11 bases. From the cysteine up to the phenylalanine, the CDR3 has a length of 12 residues. Only CDR3 DNA is held: 36 bases, read in frame from base 1. From a lookup of the germline V gene, CDR1 and CDR2 are MDHEN and SYDVKM. The TCR beta CDR3 regions were amplified from the RNA transcripts. For the first round of RT-PCR on the TCR CDR3, the HTBI primer set was used together with the Qiagen OneStep RT-PCR kit. A second multiplex PCR round built the libraries, followed by size selection and purification. Paired-end sequencing of the libraries was performed with 100 bp reads on an Illumina HiSeq2000. From the authors' description of their analysis: SOAPnuke was used to process the raw data, with reads discarded if the reads contained adapters or uncalled bases, had a mean Phred below 15, or lacked an exact constant-primer or identifier match. COPE v1.2.5 was used to merge the high-quality paired reads, and each unique nucleotide sequence was defined as a clonotype. MiTCR v1.1 was used to align clonotypes to the IMGT TRBV, TRBD and TRBJ reference segments. The analysis included only V-J combinations with a frequency above 0.0001, which together covered approximately 99% of the repertoires. A TCS score was defined as the ratio between F50 (clonal expansion) and ExV (chaos), using BLOSUM62-based TCRdist between CDR3 peptides within each V-J. Welch's t-statistics and random forest reduced around 520 V-J features to 10 to 15, which were used in a naive Bayes classifier (R e1071). The similarity between thyroid and blood repertoires was quantified using the Morisita-Horn index. TCRdb reprocessed the public reads (quality trimming at Q25 with fastp, clone calling with MiXCR) and kept in-frame beta chains. A single entry per CDR3 protein holds the most common genes and DNA from its merged rows. The V and J calls, along with clone size, are taken from TCRdb and not from the paper's own processing. The sample records approximately 510,000 distinct CDR3 sequences, about 45% of which are singletons. The ten largest clones capture about two fifths of the sample.

Sequencing used peripheral blood or thyroid tissue (not recorded which). The chain is assembled from TRBV28 and TRBJ1-5, with no D gene named confidently. This TCR was recovered from an adult woman with Graves' disease, either hyperthyroidism or ophthalmopathy (not recorded which). The encoded CDR3 is CASTRREQPQHF. The sequenced DNA is TGTGCCAGCACCCGGAGGGAGCAGCCCCAGCATTTT.